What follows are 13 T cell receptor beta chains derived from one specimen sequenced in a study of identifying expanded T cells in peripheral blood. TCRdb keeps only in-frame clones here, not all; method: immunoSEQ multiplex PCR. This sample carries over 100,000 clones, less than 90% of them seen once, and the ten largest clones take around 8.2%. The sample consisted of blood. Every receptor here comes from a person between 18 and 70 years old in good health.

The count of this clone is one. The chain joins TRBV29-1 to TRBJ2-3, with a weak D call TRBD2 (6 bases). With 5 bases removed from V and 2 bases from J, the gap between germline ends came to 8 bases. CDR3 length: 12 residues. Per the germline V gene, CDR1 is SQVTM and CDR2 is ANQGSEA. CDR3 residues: CSVRGATDTQYF. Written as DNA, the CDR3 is TGCAGCGTTCGCGGGGCCACAGATACGCAGTATTTT.

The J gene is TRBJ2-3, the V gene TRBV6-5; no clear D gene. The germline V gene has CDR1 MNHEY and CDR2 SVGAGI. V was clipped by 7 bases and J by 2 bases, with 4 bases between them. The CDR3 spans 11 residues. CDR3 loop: CASTNTDTQYF. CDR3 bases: TGTGCCAGCACCAACACAGATACGCAGTATTTT.

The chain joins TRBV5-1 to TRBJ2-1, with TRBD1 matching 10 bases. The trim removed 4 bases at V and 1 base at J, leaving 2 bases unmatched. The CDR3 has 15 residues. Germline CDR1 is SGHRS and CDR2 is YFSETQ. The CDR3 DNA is TGCGCCAGCAGCGCGGACAGGGGGTCCTACAATGAGCAGTTCTTC. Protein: CASSADRGSYNEQFF.

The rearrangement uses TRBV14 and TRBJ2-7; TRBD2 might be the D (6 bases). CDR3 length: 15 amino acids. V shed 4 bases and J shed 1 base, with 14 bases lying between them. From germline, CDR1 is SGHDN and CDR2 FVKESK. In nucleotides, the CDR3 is TGTGCCAGCAGCCTCGGAGGGGCAGGATCCTACGAGCAGTACTTC. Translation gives CASSLGGAGSYEQYF. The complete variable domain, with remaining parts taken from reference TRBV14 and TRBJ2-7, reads EAGVTQFPSHSVIEKGQTVTLRCDPISGHDNLYWYRRVMGKEIKFLLHFVKESKQDESGMPNNRFLAERTGGTYSTLKVQPAELEDSGVYFCASSLGGAGSYEQYFGPGTRLTVT.

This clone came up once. Here the CDR3 DNA reads TGTGCCTGGAGCGACAGGGCGTTAGAGCAGTACTTC. This codes for CAWSDRALEQYF. This sequence joins TRBV30 and TRBJ2-7; TRBD1 aligns across 7 bases. Trimming took 3 bases from V and 7 from J; bases not matched to a gene: 6. The germline V gene encodes CDR1 GTSNPN and CDR2 SVGIG (reference sequence). The length of the CDR3 is 12 residues.

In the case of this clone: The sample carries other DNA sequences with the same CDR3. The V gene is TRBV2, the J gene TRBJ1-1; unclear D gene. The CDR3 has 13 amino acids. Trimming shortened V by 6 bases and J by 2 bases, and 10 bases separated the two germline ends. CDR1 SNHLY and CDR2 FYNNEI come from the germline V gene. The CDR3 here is CASRIELNTEAFF. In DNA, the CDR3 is TGTGCCAGCAGGATAGAGCTCAACACTGAAGCTTTCTTT.

This chain's CDR3 is CASSPADRLKPQHF. Here the CDR3 DNA reads TGTGCCAGCTCACCAGCTGACAGGTTGAAGCCCCAGCATTTT. This sequence joins TRBV18 and TRBJ1-5; D may be TRBD1 (6 bases). The V gene lost 2 bases and the J gene lost 8 bases, with 13 bases spanning the gap. The CDR3 runs 14 residues. Germline V lookup: CDR1 KGHSH, CDR2 LQKENI.

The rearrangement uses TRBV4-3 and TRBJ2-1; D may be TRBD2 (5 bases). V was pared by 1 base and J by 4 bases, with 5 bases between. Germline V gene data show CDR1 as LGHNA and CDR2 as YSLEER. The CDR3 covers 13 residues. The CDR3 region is CASSQGTYNEQFF. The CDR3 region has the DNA TGCGCCAGCAGCCAAGGGACTTACAATGAGCAGTTCTTC.

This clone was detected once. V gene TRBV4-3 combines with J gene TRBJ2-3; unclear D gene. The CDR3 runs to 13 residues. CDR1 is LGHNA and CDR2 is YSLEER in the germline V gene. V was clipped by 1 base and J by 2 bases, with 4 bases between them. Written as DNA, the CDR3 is TGCGCCAGCAGCCAAGGGGCCACAGATACGCAGTATTTT. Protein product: CASSQGATDTQYF.

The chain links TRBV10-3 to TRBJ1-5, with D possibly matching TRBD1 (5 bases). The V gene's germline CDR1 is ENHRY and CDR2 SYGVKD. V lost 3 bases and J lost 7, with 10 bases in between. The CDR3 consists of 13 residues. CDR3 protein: CAISEGREQPQHF. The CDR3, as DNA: TGTGCCATCAGTGAAGGCAGGGAACAGCCCCAGCATTTT.

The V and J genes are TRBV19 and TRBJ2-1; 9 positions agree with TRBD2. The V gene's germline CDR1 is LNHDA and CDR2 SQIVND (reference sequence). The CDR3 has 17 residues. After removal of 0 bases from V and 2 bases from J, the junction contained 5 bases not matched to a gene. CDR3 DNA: TGTGCCAGTAGTATAGAGGGCAGCGGGAGGCCCTACAATGAGCAGTTCTTC. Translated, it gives CASSIEGSGRPYNEQFF.

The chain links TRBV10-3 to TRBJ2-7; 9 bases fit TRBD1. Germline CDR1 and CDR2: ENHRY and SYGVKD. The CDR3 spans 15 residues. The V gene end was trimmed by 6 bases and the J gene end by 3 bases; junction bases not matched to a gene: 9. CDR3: CAISNTGTGHYEQYF. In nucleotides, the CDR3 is TGTGCCATCAGCAACACCGGGACAGGGCACTACGAGCAGTACTTC.

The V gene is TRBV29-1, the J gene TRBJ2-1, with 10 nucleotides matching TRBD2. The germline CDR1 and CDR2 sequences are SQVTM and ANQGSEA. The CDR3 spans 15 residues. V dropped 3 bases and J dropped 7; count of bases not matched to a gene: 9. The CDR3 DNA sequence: TGCAGCGTTGAGATGGGGAAGCGGGAGGGAAATGAGCAGTTCTTC. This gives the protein CSVEMGKREGNEQFF.